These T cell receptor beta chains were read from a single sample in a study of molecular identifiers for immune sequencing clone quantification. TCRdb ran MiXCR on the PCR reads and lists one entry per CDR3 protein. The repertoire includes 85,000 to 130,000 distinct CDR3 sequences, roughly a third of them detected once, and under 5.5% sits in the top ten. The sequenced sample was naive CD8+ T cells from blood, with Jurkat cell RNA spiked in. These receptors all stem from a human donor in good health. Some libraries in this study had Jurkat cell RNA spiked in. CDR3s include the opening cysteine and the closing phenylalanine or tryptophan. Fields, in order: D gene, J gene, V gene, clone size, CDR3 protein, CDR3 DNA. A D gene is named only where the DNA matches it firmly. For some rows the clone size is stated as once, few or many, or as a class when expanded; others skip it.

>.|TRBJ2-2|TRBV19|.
CASGAGSGELFF
TGTGCCAGTGGAGCGGGCTCCGGGGAGCTGTTTTTT
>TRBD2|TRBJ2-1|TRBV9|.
CASSVRAGLADPDEQFF
TGTGCCAGCAGCGTACGGGCGGGACTAGCGGATCCGGATGAGCAGTTCTTC
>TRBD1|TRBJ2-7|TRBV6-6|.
CASSYSGGPYEQYF
TGTGCCAGCAGTTACTCAGGGGGCCCCTACGAGCAGTACTTC
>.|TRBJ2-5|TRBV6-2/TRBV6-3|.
CASRSQVNQETQYF
TGTGCCAGCAGATCACAGGTGAACCAAGAGACCCAGTACTTC
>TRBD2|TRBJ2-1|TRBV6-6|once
CASGASGRNVQFF
TGTGCCAGCGGTGCAAGCGGGAGGAATGTGCAGTTCTTC
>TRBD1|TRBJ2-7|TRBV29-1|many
CSVETRDSLAYEQYF
TGCAGCGTTGAAACTCGGGACAGCCTAGCCTACGAGCAGTACTTC
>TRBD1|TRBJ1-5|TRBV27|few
CASSGGTGNQPQHF
TGTGCCAGCAGTGGAGGGACAGGAAATCAGCCCCAGCATTTT
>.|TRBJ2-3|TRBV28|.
CASLPNGAKGTDTQYF
TGTGCCAGCCTCCCCAACGGGGCAAAGGGCACAGATACGCAGTATTTT
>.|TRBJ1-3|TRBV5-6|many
CASSLTGNTIYF
TGTGCCAGCAGCCTGACAGGAAACACCATATATTTT
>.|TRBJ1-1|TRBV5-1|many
CASSFWGNTEAFF
TGCGCCAGCAGCTTTTGGGGAAACACTGAAGCTTTCTTT
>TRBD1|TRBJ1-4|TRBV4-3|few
CASSQDFQGGEKLFF
TGCGCCAGCAGCCAAGATTTCCAGGGGGGCGAAAAACTGTTTTTT
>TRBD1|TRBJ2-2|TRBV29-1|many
CSVGTGEAGELFF
TGCAGCGTTGGCACAGGGGAAGCCGGGGAGCTGTTTTTT
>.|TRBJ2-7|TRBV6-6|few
CASSPTAVGPYEQYF
TGTGCCAGCAGCCCGACAGCGGTGGGGCCCTACGAGCAGTACTTC
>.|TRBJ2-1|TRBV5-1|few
CASSDYGDNEQFF
TGCGCCAGCTCCGACTATGGCGACAATGAGCAGTTCTTC
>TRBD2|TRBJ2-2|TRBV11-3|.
CASSLSSGTGELFF
TGTGCCAGCAGCCTTTCTAGCGGGACCGGGGAGCTGTTTTTT
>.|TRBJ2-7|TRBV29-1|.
CSVAGEGRYYEQYF
TGCAGCGTTGCCGGGGAAGGGCGGTACTACGAGCAGTACTTC
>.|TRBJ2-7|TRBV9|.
CASSPGSIRTYEQYF
TGTGCCAGCAGCCCGGGGTCAATTCGAACCTACGAGCAGTACTTC
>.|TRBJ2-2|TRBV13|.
CASSRAGDTGELIF
TGTGCCAGCAGCAGAGCAGGTGACACCGGGGAGCTGATTTTT
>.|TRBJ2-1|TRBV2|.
CASSQTGSTSSYNEQFF
TGTGCCAGCAGTCAAACGGGCAGTACCAGCTCCTACAATGAGCAGTTCTTC
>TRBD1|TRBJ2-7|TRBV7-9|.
CASSARDSEGDEQYF
TGTGCCAGCAGCGCACGGGACAGCGAGGGCGACGAGCAGTACTTC
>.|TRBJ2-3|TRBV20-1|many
CRAIAERADTQYF
TGCAGGGCTATAGCGGAGCGTGCAGATACGCAGTATTTT
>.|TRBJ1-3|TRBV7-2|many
CASSLDVNTIYF
TGTGCCAGCAGCTTAGATGTAAACACCATATATTTT
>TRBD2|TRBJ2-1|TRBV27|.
CASSMAGGIYKEQFF
TGTGCCAGCAGTATGGCGGGAGGGATTTACAAAGAGCAGTTCTTC
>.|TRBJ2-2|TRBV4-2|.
CASSQDWGIRELFF
TGTGCCAGCAGCCAAGATTGGGGGATCCGGGAGCTGTTTTTT
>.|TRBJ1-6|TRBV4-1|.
CASSQDRVIGSPLHF
TGCGCCAGCAGCCAAGACAGGGTCATAGGTTCACCCCTCCACTTT
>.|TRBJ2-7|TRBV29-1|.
CSVVIGGTYEQYF
TGCAGCGTTGTGATTGGGGGTACCTACGAGCAGTACTTC
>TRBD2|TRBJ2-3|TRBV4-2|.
CASSVLAGFTDTQYF
TGTGCCAGCAGCGTACTAGCGGGATTCACAGATACGCAGTATTTT
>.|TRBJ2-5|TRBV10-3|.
CAISEPGRDFQETQYF
TGTGCCATCAGTGAGCCGGGAAGGGACTTCCAAGAGACCCAGTACTTC